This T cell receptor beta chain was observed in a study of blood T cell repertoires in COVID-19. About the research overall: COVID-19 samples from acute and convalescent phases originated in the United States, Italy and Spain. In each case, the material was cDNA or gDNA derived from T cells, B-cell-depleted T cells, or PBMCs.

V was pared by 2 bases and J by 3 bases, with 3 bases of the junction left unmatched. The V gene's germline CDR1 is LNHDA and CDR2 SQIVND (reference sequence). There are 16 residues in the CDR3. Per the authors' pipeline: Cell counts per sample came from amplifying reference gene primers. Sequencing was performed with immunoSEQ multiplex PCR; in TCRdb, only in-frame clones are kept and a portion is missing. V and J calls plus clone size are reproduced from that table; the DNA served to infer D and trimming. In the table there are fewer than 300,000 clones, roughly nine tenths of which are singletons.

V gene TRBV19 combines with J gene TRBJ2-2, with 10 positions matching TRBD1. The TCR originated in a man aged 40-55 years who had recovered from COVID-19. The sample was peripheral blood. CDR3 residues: CASSIRDRGHTGELFF. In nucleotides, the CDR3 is TGTGCCAGTAGTATAAGGGACAGGGGCCACACCGGGGAGCTGTTTTTT.